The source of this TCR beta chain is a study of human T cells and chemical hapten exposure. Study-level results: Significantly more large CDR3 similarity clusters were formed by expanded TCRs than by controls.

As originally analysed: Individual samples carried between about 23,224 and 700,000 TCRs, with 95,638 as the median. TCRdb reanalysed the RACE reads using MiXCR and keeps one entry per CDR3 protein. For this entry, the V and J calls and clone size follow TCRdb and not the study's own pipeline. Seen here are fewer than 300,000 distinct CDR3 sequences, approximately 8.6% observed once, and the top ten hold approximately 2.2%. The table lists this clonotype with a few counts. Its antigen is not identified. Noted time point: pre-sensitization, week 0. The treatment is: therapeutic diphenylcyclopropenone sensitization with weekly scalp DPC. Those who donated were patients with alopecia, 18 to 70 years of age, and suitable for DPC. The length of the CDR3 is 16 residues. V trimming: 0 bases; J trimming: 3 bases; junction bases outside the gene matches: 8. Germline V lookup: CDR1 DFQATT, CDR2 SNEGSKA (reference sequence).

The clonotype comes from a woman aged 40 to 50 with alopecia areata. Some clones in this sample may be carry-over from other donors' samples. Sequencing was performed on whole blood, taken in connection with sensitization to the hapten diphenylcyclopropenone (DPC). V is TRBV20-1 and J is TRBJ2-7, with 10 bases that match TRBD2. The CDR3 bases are TGCAGTGCTAGAGATACCGGGACTAGCGACCTCTACGAGCAGTACTTC. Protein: CSARDTGTSDLYEQYF.